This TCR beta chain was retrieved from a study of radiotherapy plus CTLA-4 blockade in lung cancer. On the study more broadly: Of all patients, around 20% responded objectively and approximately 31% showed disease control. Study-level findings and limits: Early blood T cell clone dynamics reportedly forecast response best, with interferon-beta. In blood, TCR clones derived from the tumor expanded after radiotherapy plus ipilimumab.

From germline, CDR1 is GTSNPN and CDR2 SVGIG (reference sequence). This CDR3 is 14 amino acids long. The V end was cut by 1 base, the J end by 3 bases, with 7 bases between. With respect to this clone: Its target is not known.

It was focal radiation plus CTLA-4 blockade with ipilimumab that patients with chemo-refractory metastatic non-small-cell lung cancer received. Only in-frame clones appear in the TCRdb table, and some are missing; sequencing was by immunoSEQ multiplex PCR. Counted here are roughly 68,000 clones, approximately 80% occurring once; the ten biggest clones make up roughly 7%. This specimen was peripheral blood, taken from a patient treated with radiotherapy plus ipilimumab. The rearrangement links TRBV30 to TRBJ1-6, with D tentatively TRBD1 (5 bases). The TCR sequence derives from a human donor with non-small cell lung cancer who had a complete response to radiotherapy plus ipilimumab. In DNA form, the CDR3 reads TGTGCCTGGAGTGGACAGCGCTATAATTCACCCCTCCACTTT. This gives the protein CAWSGQRYNSPLHF.